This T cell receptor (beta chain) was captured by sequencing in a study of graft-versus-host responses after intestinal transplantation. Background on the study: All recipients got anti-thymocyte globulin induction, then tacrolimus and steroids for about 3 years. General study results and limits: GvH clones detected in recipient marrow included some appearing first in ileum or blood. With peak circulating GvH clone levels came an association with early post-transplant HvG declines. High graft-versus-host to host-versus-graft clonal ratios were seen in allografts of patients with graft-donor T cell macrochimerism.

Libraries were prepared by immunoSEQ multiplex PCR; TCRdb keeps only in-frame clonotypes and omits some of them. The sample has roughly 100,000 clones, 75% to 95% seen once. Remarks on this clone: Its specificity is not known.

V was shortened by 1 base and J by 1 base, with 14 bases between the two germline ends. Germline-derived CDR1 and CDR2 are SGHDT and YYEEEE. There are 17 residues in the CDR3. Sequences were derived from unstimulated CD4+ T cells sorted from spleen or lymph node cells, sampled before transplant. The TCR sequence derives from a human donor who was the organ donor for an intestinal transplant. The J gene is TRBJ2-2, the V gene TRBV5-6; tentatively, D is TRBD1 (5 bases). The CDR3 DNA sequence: TGTGCCAGCAGCTTGCTTGACAGCGACCTGAACACCGGGGAGCTGTTTTTT. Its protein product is CASSLLDSDLNTGELFF.